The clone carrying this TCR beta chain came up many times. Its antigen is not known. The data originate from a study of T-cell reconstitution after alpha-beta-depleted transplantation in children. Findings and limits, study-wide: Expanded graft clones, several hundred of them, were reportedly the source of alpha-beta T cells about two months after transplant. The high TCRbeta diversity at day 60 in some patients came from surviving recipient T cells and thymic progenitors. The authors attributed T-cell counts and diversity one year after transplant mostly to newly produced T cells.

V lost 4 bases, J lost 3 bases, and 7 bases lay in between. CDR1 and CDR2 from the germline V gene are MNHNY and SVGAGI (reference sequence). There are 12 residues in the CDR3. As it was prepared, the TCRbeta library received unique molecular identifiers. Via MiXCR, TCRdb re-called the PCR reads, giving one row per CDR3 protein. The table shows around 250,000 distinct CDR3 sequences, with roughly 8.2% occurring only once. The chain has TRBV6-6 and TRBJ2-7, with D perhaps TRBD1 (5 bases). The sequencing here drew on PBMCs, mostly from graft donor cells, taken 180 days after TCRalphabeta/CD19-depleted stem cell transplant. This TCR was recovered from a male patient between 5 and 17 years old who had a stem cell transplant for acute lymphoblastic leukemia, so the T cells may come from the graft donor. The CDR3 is CASSFDSYEQYF. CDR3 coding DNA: TGTGCCAGCAGTTTCGACAGCTACGAGCAGTACTTC.